This TCR beta chain came from a study of immune characterization of retroperitoneal liposarcoma. The CDR3 loop spans 11 amino acids. Germline V gives CDR1 MNHNS, CDR2 SASEGT. By frequency in the sample, this clonotype is medium-sized. TCRdb re-called the PCR reads through MiXCR, storing one row per CDR3 protein. The profile shows roughly 11,000 distinct CDR3 sequences, approximately 26% of them singletons. The genes are TRBV6-1 and TRBJ2-1; D is unclear. The tail of the sequence fits TRBJ2-7 better, so the J call may be wrong. The source is a female donor with retroperitoneal liposarcoma. The sample taken for sequencing was tumor tissue. The chain's CDR3 is CASSDLREQYF. The CDR3 coding sequence is TGTGCCAGCAGTGACCTGCGCGAGCAGTACTTC.